These T cell receptor beta chains were read from a single sample in a study of sequential checkpoint blockade in melanoma. Sequenced by immunoSEQ multiplex PCR; TCRdb stores in-frame clones only, minus some. The profile shows several thousand clones, about 68% of them singletons. Source: CD8+ T cells sorted from blood (inferred from file names), taken from a patient given nivolumab and ipilimumab in sequence. Every receptor here comes from a human donor with melanoma. Each CDR3 is given without its conserved first and last residue. The order of the fields is J gene, V gene, CDR3 protein.

TRBJ1-2 | TRBV25-1 | ASSESDRNGYGYT
TRBJ2-2 | TRBV7-9 | ASSPPPAGELF
TRBJ1-1 | TRBV2 | ASSAEDSLEAF
TRBJ2-7 | TRBV6-1 | ASSSGPLYEQY
TRBJ2-3 | TRBV6-1 | ASSRGIDHTDTQY
TRBJ2-7 | TRBV5-1 | ASSPGQDPYEQY
TRBJ2-2 | TRBV27 | ASSLGDRGARGGLF
TRBJ2-7 | TRBV18 | ASSLSGTGFNEQY
TRBJ2-7 | TRBV29-1 | SVVGQGGEQY
TRBJ1-5 | TRBV9 | ASSAIVTSQH
TRBJ2-2 | TRBV11-3 | ASSFPGTGELF
TRBJ2-1 | TRBV12-5 | ASASGLAGGPGNEQF
TRBJ2-7 | TRBV19 | ASSIAVWSSGSYEQY
TRBJ2-2 | TRBV28 | ASRGLAYITGELF
TRBJ2-6 | TRBV19 | ASSIGDTLSGANVLT
TRBJ1-5 | TRBV15 | ATNRFGSNQPQH
TRBJ2-3 | TRBV6-5 | ASSYPGGGADTQY